Included here is one T cell receptor beta chain sequence, with context. The record originates from a study of blood T cell repertoires in COVID-19. Study overall: There were acute and convalescent COVID-19 samples, and they came from the United States, Italy and Spain.

The age range of participants was about 18 to 90 years, with residence in about two dozen US areas. The study assigned cohorts using participant-reported clinical history. All recovered Cohort 3 donors got two negative PCRs, got clearance, or saw symptom resolution. Produced via immunoSEQ multiplex PCR; TCRdb's table is partial and in-frame only. This table has about 310,000 clones, 89% appearing once. This receptor was obtained from a man in his 60s who had recovered from COVID-19. The specimen was PBMCs or T cells enriched from blood (not recorded which).

This chain's CDR3 is CASSQGLLAHEQYF. The CDR3 DNA is TGCGCCAGCAGCCAAGGACTGCTAGCCCACGAGCAGTACTTC. This chain joins TRBV4-1 and TRBJ2-7; D might be TRBD2 (5 bases). The germline V gene has CDR1 MGHRA and CDR2 YSYEKL. Between the trimmed V and J ends, which lost 1 base and 5 bases, there was a span of 12 bases. The CDR3 runs 14 residues.